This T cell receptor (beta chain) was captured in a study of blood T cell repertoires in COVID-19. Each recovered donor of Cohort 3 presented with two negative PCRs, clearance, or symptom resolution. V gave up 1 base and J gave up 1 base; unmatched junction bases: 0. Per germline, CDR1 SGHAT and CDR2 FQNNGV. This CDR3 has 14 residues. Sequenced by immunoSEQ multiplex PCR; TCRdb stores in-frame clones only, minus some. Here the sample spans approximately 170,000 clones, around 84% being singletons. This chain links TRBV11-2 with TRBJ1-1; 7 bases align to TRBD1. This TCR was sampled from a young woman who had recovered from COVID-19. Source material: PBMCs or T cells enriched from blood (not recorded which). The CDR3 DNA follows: TGTGCCAGCAGCTTAGGACAGGGGAACACTGAAGCTTTCTTT. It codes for CASSLGQGNTEAFF.